This paragraph covers one TCR beta chain sequence. Its antigen is not identified. This table comes from immunoSEQ multiplex PCR, and its TCRdb copy is limited to in-frame clones, with some not included. The table lists tens of thousands of clones, around 91% of them singletons. This sample is part of a study of T cell responses to AZD1222 COVID-19 vaccine. The study's findings and limits: Rises in breadth and depth of Spike-specific TCRs came after two AZD1222 doses.

This CDR3 is built from 13 residues. Trimming took off 3 bases at V and 6 bases at J, with 11 bases between the two ends. The input for sequencing was peripheral blood, taken 28 days after the second AZD1222 dose. This sequence originates from an adult who received the AZD1222 COVID-19 vaccine. V is TRBV12-3 or TRBV12-4 and J is TRBJ2-5; unclear D gene. CDR3 protein: CASSFSSSQTQYF. CDR3 DNA: TGTGCCAGCAGTTTTAGTTCTAGTCAGACCCAGTACTTC.